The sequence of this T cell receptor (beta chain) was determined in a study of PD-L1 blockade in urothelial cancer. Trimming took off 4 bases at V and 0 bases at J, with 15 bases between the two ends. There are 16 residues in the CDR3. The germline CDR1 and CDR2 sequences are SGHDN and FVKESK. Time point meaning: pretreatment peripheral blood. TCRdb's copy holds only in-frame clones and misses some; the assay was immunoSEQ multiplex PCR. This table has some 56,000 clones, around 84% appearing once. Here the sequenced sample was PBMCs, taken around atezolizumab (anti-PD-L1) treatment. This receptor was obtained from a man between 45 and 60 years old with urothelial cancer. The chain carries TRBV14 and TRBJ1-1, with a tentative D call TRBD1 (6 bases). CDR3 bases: TGTGCCAGCAGCCGCGGACAGACCCTCATGAACACTGAAGCTTTCTTT. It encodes CASSRGQTLMNTEAFF. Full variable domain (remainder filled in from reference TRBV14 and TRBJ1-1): EAGVTQFPSHSVIEKGQTVTLRCDPISGHDNLYWYRRVMGKEIKFLLHFVKESKQDESGMPNNRFLAERTGGTYSTLKVQPAELEDSGVYFCASSRGQTLMNTEAFFGQGTRLTVV.